The 15 T cell receptor delta chains in this list originate from one sample, sequenced in a study of gamma-delta T cells after stem cell transplantation. TCRdb re-called the RT-PCR reads through CATT. The sample holds approximately 2,300 delta-chain clones, around 6% seen once. The sequenced material came from gamma-delta T cells. These receptors were collected from a human donor. It is not recorded whose cells these are; they may come from a transplant donor.

By share, this clone ranks as medium-sized. A single base is all that separates this from a far larger clone, so a read error is likely. Other DNA variants within this sample encode the same CDR3. The chain employs TRDV2 and TRDJ1, with 13 bases matching TRDD3. CDR3 size: 21 residues. Germline values: CDR1 GEAIGNYY, CDR2 EKD. CDR3 DNA: TGTGCCTGTGACACTATCCTGGGACTGGGGGATACGTGGAGCTACACCGACAAACTCATCTTT. Translating it yields CACDTILGLGDTWSYTDKLIF.

Note on this clone: A far larger clone is only one base removed, so a read error is likely. V and J are TRDV2 and TRDJ1; D ambiguous. Germline V gene sequence: CDR1 GEAIGNYY, CDR2 EKD. This CDR3 is built from 16 residues. CDR3 DNA sequence: TGTGCCTGTGACACCGTTGGGTCCCCCCCCACCGATAAACCCATCTTT. Translated, it gives CACDTVGSPPTDKPIF.

This clone is categorized as medium-sized (0.01 to 0.1%). Here the CDR3 DNA reads TGTGCCTGTGACCCCATGATTCTGGGGGATACTGGTAAACTCATCTTT. It translates to CACDPMILGDTGKLIF. V and J are TRDV2 and TRDJ1, with 11 nucleotides matching TRDD3. This CDR3 is built from 16 residues. J was trimmed by 7 bases and V by 3 bases; bases with no gene match: 12. CDR1 and CDR2 from the germline V gene are GEAIGNYY and EKD.

Comment on this clone: TCRdb lists the protein of a much larger clone for this DNA, which differs at residue 3, so this is likely a read error; the protein given here is translated from the DNA itself. The chain is built from TRDV2 and TRDJ1; 11 positions match TRDD3. This CDR3 spans 20 amino acids. The V gene's germline CDR1 is GEAIGNYY and CDR2 EKD. The CDR3 loop is CARDTVSIGGYGGRSDKLIF. CDR3 sequence (DNA): TGTGCCCGTGACACCGTCTCCATTGGGGGATACGGAGGCAGGTCCGATAAACTCATCTTT.

This clone came up a few times. This likely came from a read error, as a far larger clone is one base away. The same CDR3 can be traced to other DNA sequences in this sample. This chain connects TRDV1 to TRDJ1, with 10 positions matching TRDD3. The CDR3 is made up of 20 amino acids. The germline gives CDR1 TSWWSYY, CDR2 QGS. CDR3 in amino acids: CALGEWALETGGFLTDKLIF. The CDR3 DNA follows: TGTGCTCTTGGGGAATGGGCCCTGGAGACTGGGGGATTTCTGACCGATAAGCTCATCTTT.

Comment on this clone: The TCRdb record carries a much larger clone's protein, which differs from this DNA's translation at residue 6; a read error is the likely cause, and the protein listed here is the DNA translation. J is TRDJ1 and V is TRDV2, with 7 bases identical to TRDD3. CDR1 is GEAIGNYY, CDR2 EKD, per germline. The CDR3 is 16 amino acids. Trimming removed 0 bases from V and 4 bases from J; junction bases left unmatched: 10. The CDR3, as DNA: TGTGCCTGTGACACCCGTAACCTGGGGGGTATCGATAAACTCATCTTT. It specifies CACDTRNLGGIDKLIF.

In the case of this clone: This clone may be a read error of a much larger clone one base away. The chain employs TRDV2 and TRDJ1, with a tentative D call TRDD3 (5 bases). The germline V gene has CDR1 GEAIGNYY and CDR2 EKD. CDR3 size: 15 residues. CDR3 in DNA: TGTGCCTGTGACACCGTGGGGACGATCACCGATAACCTCATCTTT. Protein: CACDTVGTITDNLIF.

This clone was counted a few times. One end of the junction does not line up with germline, which may come from a read error. The chain recombines TRDV2 with TRDJ3, with 12 bases identical to TRDD3. CDR3 length equals 20 residues. CDR1 and CDR2 from the germline V gene are GEAIGNYY and EKD. For the CDR3, the DNA is TGTGCCTGTGACCGCGTACTGGGGGATACTAGCTCCTGTGACACCCGACCGATGTTTTTC. It specifies CACDRVLGDTSSCDTRPMFF.

Details on this clone: Relative to the germline gene, one junction end is altered; a read error may explain this. In the same sample, other DNA sequences code for this CDR3. J is TRDJ3 and V is TRDV2; TRDD3 agrees at 8 bases. There are 21 residues in the CDR3. The V gene's germline CDR1 is GEAIGNYY and CDR2 EKD. This CDR3 reads CACDASGLGVQSSWDTRQMFF. Here the CDR3 DNA reads TGTGCCTGTGACGCCTCGGGACTGGGGGTTCAAAGCTCCTGGGACACCCGACAGATGTTCTTC.

V usage is TRDV2 and J usage is TRDJ3, with no clear D. This CDR3 has 19 residues. Germline assignment: CDR1 GEAIGNYY and CDR2 EKD. V was trimmed by 1 base and J by 0 bases, leaving 15 bases between them. As DNA, the CDR3 is TGTGCCTGTGACACAGTGAACACCGTCGGCTCCTGGGACACCCGACAGATGTTTTTC. It yields the protein CACDTVNTVGSWDTRQMFF.

About this clone: This likely traces to a read error, being one base from a far larger clone. The same CDR3 arises from other DNA sequences in this sample as well. The chain's CDR3 is CACDNVGEPTDKLIF. Written as DNA, the CDR3 is TGCGCCTGTGACAATGTTGGGGAGCCTACCGATAAACTCATCTTT. The chain joins TRDV2 to TRDJ1; a weak D match, TRDD3 (5 bases). Per germline, CDR1 GEAIGNYY and CDR2 EKD. The CDR3 has 15 residues.

In regard to this clone: This DNA's translation differs at residue 12 from TCRdb's protein, which comes from a much larger clone; a read error is likely, and the protein shown is translated from the DNA. The chain combines TRDV2 with TRDJ1; 7 bases map to TRDD3. The CDR3 spans 21 residues. Germline values: CDR1 GEAIGNYY, CDR2 EKD. V shed 0 bases, J shed 0 bases, and the junction held 21 bases outside the gene matches. CDR3 amino acids: CACDTAFGTGDVRAYTDKLIF. The CDR3 nucleotides are TGTGCCTGTGACACCGCTTTCGGTACTGGGGATGTTAGGGCGTACACCGATAAACTCATCTTT.

Worth noting for this clone: Just one base apart from a much larger clone, this may be a read error. This sample also contains other DNA sequences that code for the same CDR3. The chain combines TRDV2 with TRDJ1; D unclear. This CDR3 contains 14 residues. Germline values: CDR1 GEAIGNYY, CDR2 EKD. The CDR3 DNA reads TGTGCCTGCGACACCCTGGCACCCACCGATAAACTCATCTTT. Translated, it gives CACDTLAPTDKLIF.

This clone was counted a few times. A read error is likely here: a far larger clone is one base away. This rearrangement joins TRDV2 to TRDJ3; D is unclear. Germline-derived CDR1 and CDR2 are GEAIGNYY and EKD. The CDR3 extends over 18 amino acids. CDR3 sequence reads: CACVTVRTSSWDTRQMFF. The DNA for the CDR3 is TGTGCCTGTGTCACCGTAAGGACAAGCTCCTGGGACACCCGACAGATGTTTTTC.

This clone appeared a few times. TCRdb has a much larger clone's protein, which differs at residue 17 from the translation of this DNA, likely because of a read error; what is shown is the protein translated from the DNA. The rearrangement links TRDV2 to TRDJ1; 13 bases line up with TRDD3. Germline assignment: CDR1 GEAIGNYY and CDR2 EKD. This CDR3 region has 20 residues. CDR3 loop: CACDSVLGDTEGPYTDTLIF. CDR3 nucleotides: TGTGCCTGTGACAGCGTACTGGGGGATACGGAGGGCCCATACACCGATACACTCATCTTT.